The TCR beta chain under discussion was sequenced for a study of blood T cell repertoires in COVID-19. Overall study: Spain, Italy and the United States supplied samples that represented acute and convalescent COVID-19.

Germline CDR1 is SGHNT and CDR2 is YYREEE (reference sequence). CDR3 length: 13 residues. With 2 bases removed from V and 7 bases from J, the gap between germline ends came to 12 bases. TCRdb's copy holds only in-frame clones and misses some; the assay was immunoSEQ multiplex PCR. The sample shows 100,000 to 150,000 clones, around 70% of them seen only once. The chain carries TRBV5-4 and TRBJ1-1, with D maybe TRBD1 (6 bases). Sequencing was carried out using peripheral blood. This sequence was found in a man at least 80 years old with COVID-19, enrolled during active disease. The CDR3 sequence: CASSLRDNIEAFF. CDR3 DNA: TGTGCCAGCAGCTTAAGGGACAATATTGAAGCTTTCTTT.